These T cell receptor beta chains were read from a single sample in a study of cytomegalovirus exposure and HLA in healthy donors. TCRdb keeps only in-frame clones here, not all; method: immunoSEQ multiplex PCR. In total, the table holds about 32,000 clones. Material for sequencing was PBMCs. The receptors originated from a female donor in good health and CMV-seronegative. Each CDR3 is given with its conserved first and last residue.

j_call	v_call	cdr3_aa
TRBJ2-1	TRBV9	CASSPHGGAMDEQFF
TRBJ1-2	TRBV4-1	CASSQGMARGTNYGYTF
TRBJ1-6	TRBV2	CASSTGERSPLHF
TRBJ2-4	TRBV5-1	CASSFGGGGGYIQYF
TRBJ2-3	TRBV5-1	CASSLLTGQSDTQYF
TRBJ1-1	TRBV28	CASSLSYTEAFF
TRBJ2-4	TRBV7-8	CASSSSVYIQYF
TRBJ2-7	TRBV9	CASSPRRGEQYF
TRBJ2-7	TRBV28	CASSPSGGIYEQYF
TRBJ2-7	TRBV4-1	CASSQPRDSKSYEQYF
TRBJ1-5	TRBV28	CASRTQVTGQPQHF
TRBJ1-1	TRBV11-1	CASSLGSVMNTEAFF
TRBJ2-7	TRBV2	CASSVVPIPGEQYF
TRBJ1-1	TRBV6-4	CASSEQGNTEAFF
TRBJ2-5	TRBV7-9	CASGTGPAQYF
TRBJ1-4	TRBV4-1	CASSTSGGGGTNEKLFF
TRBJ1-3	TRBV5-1	CASSGGDSGNTIYF
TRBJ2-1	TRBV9	CASSSYDEQFF
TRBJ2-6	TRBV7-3	CASSLSAGGSGANVLTF
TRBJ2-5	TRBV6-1	CASRAPGLAAETQYF
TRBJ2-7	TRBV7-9	CASSHRDFYEQYF
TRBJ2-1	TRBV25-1	CASGASGYLNEQFF
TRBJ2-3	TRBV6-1	CASSETGGWDTQYF
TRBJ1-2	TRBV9	CASSVADRANYGYTF
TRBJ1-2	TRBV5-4	CASSRPKGDEGYTF
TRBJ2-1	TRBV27	CASRLSYNEQFF
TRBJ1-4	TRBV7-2	CASSRTGLGEKLFF
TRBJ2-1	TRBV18	CASSLDISNEQFF
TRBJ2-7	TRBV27	CASSLLAGGSPYEQYF
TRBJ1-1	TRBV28	CASSLAGDNTEAFF
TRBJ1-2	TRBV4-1	CASSQEGQGSGYGYTF
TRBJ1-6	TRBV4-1	CASRGANSPLHF
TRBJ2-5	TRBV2	CATPGEGGETQYF
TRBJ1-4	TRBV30	CAWSVPRLLSTNEKLFF
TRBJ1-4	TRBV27	CASSLGRRGATNEKLFF
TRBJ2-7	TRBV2	CASTPMGGTSKNEQYF
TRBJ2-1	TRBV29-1	CSVSGTSGGSGSYNEQFF
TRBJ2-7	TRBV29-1	CSVAAGGRVYEQYF
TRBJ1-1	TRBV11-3	CASSSQGYTEAFF
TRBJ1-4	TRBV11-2	CASSLGGGTRNEKLFF
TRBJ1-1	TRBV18	CASSPPGRPAGEAFF
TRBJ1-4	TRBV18	CASSPKGDGEKLFF
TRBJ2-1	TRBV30	CAWKPRASHEQFF
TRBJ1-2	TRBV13	CASSLVAGVPGNQYGYTF
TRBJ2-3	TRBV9	CASSVGLANTDTQYF
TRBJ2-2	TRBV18	CASSPAGTGNTGELFF
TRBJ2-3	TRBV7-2	CASSVTDSILSTDTQYF
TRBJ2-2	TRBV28	CASSFLVIAGGAGELFF
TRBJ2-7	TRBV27	CASSLGGGGTYEQYF
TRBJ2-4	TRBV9	CASSVGLAGDTNIQYF
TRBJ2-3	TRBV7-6	CASSSISSGGTDTQYF
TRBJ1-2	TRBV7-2	CASSPRTDLYGYTF
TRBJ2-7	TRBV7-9	CASSPGGAYEQYF
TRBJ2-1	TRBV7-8	CASSLGELGGNEQFF
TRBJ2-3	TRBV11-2	CASSSYGQESDTQYF
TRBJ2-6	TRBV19	CASKTGTELKSGANVLTF
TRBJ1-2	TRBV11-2	CASSLYRGTSYGYTF
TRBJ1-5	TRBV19	CASSTRDRANQPQHF
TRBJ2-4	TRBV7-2	CASSLGLGAEGLAKNIQYF